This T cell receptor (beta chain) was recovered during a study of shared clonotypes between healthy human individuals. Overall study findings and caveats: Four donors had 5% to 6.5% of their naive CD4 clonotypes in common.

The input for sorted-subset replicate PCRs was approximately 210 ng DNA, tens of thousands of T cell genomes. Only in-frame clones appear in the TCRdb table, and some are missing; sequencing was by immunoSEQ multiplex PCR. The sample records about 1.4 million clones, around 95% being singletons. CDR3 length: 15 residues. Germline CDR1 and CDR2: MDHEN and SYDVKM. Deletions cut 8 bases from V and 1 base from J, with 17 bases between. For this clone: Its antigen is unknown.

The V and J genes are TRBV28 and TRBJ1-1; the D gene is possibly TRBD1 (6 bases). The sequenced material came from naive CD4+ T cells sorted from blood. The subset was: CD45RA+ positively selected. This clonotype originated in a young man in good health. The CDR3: CASAPQGHSNTEAFF. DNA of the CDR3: TGTGCCAGCGCCCCACAGGGACACTCGAACACTGAAGCTTTCTTT.